This TCR beta chain was recorded in a study of T cell repertoires and HLA-DP antigens. As to this clone: Its target is not known.

Primers targeted 54 TRBV and 13 TRBJ segments. Libraries were prepared by immunoSEQ multiplex PCR; TCRdb keeps only in-frame clonotypes and omits some of them. The sample shows about 120,000 clones, around 93% of them seen only once. The clonotype was recovered from a woman younger than 30 in good health and CMV-seronegative. The sequenced sample was CD4+ T cells from PBMCs.

The DNA for the CDR3 is TGTGCCAGCAGCCCAACGGGGGTCAGCACAGATACGCAGTATTTT. Translated: CASSPTGVSTDTQYF. The V and J genes are TRBV7-9 and TRBJ2-3, with D possibly being TRBD2 (6 bases). This CDR3 spans 15 amino acids. Germline V lookup: CDR1 SEHNR, CDR2 FQNEAQ (reference sequence). The V end lost 5 bases, the J end lost 0 bases, and 12 bases lay between the germline ends.